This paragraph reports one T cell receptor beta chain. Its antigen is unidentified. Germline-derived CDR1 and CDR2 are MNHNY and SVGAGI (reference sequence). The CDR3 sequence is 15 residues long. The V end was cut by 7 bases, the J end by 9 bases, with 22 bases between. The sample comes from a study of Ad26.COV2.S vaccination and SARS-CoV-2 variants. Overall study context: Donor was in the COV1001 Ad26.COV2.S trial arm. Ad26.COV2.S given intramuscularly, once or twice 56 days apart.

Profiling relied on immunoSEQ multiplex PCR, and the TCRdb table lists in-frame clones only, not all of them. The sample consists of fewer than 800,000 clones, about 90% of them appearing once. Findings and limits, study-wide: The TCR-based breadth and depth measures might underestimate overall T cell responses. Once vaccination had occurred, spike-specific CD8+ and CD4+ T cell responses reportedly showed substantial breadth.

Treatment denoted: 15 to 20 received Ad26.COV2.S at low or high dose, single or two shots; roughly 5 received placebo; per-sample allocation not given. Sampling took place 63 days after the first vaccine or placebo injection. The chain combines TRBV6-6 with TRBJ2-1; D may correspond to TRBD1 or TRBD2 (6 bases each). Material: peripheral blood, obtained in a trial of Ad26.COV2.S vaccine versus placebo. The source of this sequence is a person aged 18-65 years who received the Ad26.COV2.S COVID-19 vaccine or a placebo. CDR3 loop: CASTHGGGSRGEQFF. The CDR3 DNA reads TGTGCCAGCACCCACGGAGGGGGGAGCCGCGGTGAGCAGTTCTTC.